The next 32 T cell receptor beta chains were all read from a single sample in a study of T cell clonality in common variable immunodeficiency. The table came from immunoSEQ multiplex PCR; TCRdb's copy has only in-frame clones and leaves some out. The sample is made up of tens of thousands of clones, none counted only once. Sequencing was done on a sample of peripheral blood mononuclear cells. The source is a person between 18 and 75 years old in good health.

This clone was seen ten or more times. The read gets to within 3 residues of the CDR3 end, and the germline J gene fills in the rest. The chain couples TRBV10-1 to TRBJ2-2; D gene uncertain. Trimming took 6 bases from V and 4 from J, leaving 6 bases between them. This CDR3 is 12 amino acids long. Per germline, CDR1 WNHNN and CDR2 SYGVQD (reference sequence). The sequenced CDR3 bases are TGCGCCAGCAGCCTCGGCACCGGGGAG. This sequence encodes CASSLGTGE. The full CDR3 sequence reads CASSLGTGELFF.

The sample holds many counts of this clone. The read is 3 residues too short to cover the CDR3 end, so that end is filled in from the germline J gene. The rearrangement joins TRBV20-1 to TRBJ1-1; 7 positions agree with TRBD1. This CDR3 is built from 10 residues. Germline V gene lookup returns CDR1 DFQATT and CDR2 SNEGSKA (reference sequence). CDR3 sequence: CSARQGEAFF. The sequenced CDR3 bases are TGCAGTGCTAGACAGGGGGAG.

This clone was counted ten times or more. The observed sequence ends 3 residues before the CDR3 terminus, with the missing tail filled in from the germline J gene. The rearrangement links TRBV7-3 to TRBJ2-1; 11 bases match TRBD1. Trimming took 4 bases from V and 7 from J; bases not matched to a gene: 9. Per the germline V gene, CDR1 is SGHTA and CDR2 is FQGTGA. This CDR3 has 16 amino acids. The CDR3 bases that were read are TGTGCCAGCAGCTCATCCGGGACAGGGGGAAGGAATGAG. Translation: CASSSSGTGGRNE. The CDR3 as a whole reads CASSSSGTGGRNEQFF.

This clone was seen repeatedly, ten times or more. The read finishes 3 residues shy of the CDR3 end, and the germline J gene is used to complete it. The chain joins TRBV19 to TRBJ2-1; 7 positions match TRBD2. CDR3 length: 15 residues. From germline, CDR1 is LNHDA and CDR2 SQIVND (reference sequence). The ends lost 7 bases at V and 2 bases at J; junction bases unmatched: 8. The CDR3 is CASTAGVPPYNEQFF. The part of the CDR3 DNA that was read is TGTGCCAGTACCGCGGGAGTACCCCCCTACAATGAG.

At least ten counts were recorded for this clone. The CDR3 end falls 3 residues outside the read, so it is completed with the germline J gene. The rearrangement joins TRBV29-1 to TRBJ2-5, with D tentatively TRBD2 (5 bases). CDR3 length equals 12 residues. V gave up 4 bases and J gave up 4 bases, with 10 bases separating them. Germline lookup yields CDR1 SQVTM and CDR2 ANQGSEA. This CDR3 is CSVAMAGETQYF. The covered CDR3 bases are TGCAGCGTTGCGATGGCGGGAGAGACC.

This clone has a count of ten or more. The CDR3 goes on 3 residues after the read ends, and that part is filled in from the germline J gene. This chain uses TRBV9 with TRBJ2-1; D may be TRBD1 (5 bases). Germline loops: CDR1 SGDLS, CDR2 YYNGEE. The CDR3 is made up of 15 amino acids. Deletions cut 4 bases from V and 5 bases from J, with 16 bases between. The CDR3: CASSPRATPDNEQFF. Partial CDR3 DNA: TGTGCCAGCAGCCCCAGGGCTACCCCCGACAATGAG.

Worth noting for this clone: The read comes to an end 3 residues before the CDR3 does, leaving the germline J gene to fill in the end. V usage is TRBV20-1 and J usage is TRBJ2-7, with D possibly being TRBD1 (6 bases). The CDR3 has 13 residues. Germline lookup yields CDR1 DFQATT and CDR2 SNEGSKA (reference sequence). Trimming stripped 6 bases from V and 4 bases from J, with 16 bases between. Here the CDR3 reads CSARGPRPYEQYF. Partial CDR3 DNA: TGCAGTGCCAGGGGACCGCGACCATACGAG.

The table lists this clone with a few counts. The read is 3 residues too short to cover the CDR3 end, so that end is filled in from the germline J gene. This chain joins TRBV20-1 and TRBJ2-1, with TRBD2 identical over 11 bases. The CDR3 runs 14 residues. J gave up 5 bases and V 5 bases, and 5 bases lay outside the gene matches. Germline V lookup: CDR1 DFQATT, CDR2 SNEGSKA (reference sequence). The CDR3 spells CSAETGLADNEQFF. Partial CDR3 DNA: TGCAGTGCTGAGACGGGACTAGCGGACAATGAG.

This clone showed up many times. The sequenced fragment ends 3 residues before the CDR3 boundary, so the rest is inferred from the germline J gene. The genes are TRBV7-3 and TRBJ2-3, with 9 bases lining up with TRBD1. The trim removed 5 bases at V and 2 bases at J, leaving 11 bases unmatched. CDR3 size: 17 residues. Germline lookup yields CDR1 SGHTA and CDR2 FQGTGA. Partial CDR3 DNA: TGTGCCAGCAGCACGGGACAGGGAACGCGGTTCACAGATACG. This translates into CASSTGQGTRFTDT. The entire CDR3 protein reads CASSTGQGTRFTDTQYF.

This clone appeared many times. CDR3 DNA (partial): TGCGCCAGCAGCCCATTCACAGGGGACGAGGCTGAA. It translates to CASSPFTGDEAE. From start to end, the CDR3 is CASSPFTGDEAEAFF. J is TRBJ1-1 and V is TRBV5-1; 7 nucleotides align to TRBD1. The CDR3 end lies 3 residues beyond the end of the read and is filled in from the germline J gene. V gave up 4 bases and J gave up 6 bases; unmatched junction bases: 12. This CDR3 has 15 amino acids. The germline gives CDR1 SGHRS, CDR2 YFSETQ.

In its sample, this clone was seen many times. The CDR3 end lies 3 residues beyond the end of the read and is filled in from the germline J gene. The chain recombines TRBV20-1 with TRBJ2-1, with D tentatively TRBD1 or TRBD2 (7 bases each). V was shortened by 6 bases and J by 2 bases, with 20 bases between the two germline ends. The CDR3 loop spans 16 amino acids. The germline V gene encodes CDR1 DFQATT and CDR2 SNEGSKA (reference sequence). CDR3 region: CSAGLTGAGAYNEQFF. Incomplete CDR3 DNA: TGCAGTGCCGGTCTAACAGGGGCGGGAGCCTACAATGAG.

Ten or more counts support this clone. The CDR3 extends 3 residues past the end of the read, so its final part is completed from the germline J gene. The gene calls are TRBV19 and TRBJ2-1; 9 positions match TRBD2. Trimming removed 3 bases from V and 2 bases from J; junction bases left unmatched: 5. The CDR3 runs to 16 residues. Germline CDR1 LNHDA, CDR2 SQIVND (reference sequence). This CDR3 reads CASSIRAGGPYNEQFF. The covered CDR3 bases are TGTGCCAGTAGTATTAGAGCGGGAGGACCCTACAATGAG.

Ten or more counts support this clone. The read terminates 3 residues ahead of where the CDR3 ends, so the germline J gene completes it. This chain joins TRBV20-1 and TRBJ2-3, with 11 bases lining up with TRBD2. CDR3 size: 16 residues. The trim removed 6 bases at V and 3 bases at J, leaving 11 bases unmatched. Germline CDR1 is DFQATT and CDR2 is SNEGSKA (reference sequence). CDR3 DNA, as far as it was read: TGCAGTGCAACGGGACTAGCGGTTCACCAAACAGATACG. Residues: CSATGLAVHQTDT. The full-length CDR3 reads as CSATGLAVHQTDTQYF.

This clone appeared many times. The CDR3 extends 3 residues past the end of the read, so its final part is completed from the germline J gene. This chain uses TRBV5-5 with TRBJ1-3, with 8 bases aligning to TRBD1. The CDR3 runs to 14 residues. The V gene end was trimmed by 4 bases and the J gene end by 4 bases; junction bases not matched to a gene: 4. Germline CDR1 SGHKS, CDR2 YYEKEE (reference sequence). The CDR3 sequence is CASSTTGVGNTIYF. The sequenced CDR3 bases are TGTGCCAGCAGCACGACAGGGGTAGGAAACACC. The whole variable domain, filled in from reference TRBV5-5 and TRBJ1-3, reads DAGVTQSPTHLIKTRGQQVTLRCSPISGHKSVSWYQQVLGQGPQFIFQYYEKEERGRGNFPDRFSARQFPNYSSELNVNALLLGDSALYLCASSTTGVGNTIYFGEGSWLTVV.

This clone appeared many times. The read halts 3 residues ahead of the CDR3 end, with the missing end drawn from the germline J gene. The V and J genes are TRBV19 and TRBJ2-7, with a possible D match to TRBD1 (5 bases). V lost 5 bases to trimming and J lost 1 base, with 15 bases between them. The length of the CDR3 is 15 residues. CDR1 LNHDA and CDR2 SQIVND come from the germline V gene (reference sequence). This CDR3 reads CASSPGPTVSYEQYF. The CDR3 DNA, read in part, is TGTGCCAGTAGTCCTGGACCGACAGTATCCTACGAG.

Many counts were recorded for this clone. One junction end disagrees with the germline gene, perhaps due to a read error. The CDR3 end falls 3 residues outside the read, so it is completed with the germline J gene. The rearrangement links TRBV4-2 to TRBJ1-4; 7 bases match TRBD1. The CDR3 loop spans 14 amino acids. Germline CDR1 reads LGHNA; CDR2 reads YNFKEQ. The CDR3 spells CASSQGGYNEKLFF. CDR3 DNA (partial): TGCGCCAGCAGCCAGGGGGGGTATAATGAAAAA.

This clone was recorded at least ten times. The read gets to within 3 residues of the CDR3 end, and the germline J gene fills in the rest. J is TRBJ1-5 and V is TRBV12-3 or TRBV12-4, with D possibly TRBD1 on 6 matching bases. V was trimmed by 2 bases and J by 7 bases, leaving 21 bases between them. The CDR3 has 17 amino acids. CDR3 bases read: TGTGCCAGCAGTTTAACTGCCGGGGGGCAGGGCAGGCAGCCC. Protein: CASSLTAGGQGRQP. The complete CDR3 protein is CASSLTAGGQGRQPQHF.

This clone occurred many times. The CDR3 here is CASSVGGTGELFF. The part of the CDR3 DNA that was read is TGTGCCAGCAGTGTCGGTGGCACCGGGGAG. The chain employs TRBV6-1 and TRBJ2-2; no reliable D call. The CDR3 end lies 3 residues beyond the end of the read and is filled in from the germline J gene. Germline V gene data show CDR1 as MNHNS and CDR2 as SASEGT. This CDR3 has 13 residues. The germline V and J ends were trimmed by 4 bases and 4 bases, with 7 bases remaining between them.

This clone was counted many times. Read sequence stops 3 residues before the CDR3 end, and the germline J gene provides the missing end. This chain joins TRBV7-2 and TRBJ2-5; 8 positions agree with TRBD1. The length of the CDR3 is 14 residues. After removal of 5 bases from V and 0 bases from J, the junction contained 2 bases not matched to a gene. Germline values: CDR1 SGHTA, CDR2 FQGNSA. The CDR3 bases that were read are TGTGCCAGCAGCCCGACAGGGGACCAAGAGACC. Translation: CASSPTGDQET. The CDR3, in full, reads CASSPTGDQETQYF. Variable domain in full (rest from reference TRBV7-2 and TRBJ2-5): GAGVSQSPSNKVTEKGKDVELRCDPISGHTALYWYRQSLGQGLEFLIYFQGNSAPDKSGLPSDRFSAERTGGSVSTLTIQRTQQEDSAVYLCASSPTGDQETQYFGPGTRLLVL.

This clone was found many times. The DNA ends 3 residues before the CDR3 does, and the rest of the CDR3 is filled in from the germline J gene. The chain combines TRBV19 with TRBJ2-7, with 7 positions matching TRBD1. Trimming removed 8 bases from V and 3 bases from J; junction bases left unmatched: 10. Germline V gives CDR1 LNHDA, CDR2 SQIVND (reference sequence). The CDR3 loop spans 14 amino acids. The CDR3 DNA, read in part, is TGTGCCAGTGGAACCGGGACAGAAAACTACGAG. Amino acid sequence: CASGTGTENYE. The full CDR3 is CASGTGTENYEQYF.

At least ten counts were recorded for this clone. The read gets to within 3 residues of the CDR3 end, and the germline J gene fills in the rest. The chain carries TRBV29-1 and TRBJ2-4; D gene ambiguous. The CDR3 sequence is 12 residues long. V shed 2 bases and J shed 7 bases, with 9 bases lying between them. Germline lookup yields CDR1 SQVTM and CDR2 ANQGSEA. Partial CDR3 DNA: TGCAGCGTTGAATATGGGCAGAACATT. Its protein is CSVEYGQNI. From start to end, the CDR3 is CSVEYGQNIQYF.

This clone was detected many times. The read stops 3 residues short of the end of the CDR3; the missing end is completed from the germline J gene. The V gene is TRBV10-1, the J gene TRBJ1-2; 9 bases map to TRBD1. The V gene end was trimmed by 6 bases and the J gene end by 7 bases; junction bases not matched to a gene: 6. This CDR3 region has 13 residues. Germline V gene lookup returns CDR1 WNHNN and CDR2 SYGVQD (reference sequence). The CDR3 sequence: CASRTGTGSGYTF. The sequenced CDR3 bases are TGCGCCAGCAGAACCGGGACAGGGTCTGGC.

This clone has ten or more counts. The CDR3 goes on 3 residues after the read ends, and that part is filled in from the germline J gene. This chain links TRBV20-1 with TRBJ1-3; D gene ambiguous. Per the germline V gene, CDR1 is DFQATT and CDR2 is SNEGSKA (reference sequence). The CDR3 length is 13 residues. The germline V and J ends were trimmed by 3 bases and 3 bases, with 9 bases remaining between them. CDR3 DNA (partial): TGCAGTGCTAGTAAAATTAGTGGAAACACC. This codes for CSASKISGNT. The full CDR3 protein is CSASKISGNTIYF.

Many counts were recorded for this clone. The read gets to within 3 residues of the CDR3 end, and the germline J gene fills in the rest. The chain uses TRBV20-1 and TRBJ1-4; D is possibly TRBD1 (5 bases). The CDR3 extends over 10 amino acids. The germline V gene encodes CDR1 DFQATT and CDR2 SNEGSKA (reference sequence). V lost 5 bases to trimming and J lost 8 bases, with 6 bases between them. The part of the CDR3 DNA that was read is TGCAGTGCTCCAGGGGAAAAA. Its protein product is CSAPGEK. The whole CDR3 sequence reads CSAPGEKLFF.

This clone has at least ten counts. The part of the CDR3 DNA that was read is TGTGCCAGCAGTTACTCCCGGTATAGCGGGAGGAAGGGGGAG. Its translation is CASSYSRYSGRKGE. From start to end, the CDR3 is CASSYSRYSGRKGELFF. The chain combines TRBV6-2 or TRBV6-3 with TRBJ2-2; 10 bases match TRBD2. The CDR3 goes on 3 residues after the read ends, and that part is filled in from the germline J gene. The germline CDR1 and CDR2 sequences are MNHEY and SVGEGT. CDR3 length: 17 residues. V dropped 0 bases and J dropped 8; count of bases not matched to a gene: 9.

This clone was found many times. The CDR3 here is CASSLVDRVSYNEQFF. The CDR3 bases that were read are TGTGCCAGCAGCTTAGTGGACAGGGTCTCCTACAATGAG. V and J are TRBV7-8 and TRBJ2-1, with TRBD1 matching over 8 bases. The DNA ends 3 residues before the CDR3 does, and the rest of the CDR3 is filled in from the germline J gene. The CDR3 is made up of 16 amino acids. Germline CDR1 is SGHVS and CDR2 is FQNEAQ. The V gene end was trimmed by 1 base and the J gene end by 0 bases; junction bases not matched to a gene: 2.

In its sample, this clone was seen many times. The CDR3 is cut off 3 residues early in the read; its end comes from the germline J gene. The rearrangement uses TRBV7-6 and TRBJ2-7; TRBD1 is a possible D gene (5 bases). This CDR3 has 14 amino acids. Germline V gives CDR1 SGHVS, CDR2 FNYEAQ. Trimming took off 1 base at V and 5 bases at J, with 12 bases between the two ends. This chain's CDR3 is CASSLVTGTNEQYF. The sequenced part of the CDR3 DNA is TGTGCCAGCAGCTTAGTAACAGGAACGAACGAG.

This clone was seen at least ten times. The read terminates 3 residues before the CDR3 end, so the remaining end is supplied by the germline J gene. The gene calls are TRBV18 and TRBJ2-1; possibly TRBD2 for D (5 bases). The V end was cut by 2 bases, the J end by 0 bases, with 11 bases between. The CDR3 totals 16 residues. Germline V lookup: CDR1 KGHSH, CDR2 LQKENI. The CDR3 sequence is CASSPGLASSYNEQFF. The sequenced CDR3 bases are TGTGCCAGCTCACCAGGACTGGCGAGCTCCTACAATGAG.

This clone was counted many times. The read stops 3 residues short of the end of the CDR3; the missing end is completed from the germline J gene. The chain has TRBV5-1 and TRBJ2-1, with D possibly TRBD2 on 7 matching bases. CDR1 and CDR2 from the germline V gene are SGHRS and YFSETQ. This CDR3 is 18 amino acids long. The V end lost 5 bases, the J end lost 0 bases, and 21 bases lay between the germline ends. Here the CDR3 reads CASRPGAPSGSSYNEQFF. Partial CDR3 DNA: TGCGCCAGCAGGCCGGGGGCCCCTAGCGGAAGCTCCTACAATGAG. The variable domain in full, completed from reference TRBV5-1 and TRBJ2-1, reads KAGVTQTPRYLIKTRGQQVTLSCSPISGHRSVSWYQQTPGQGLQFLFEYFSETQRNKGNFPGRFSGRQFSNSRSEMNVSTLELGDSALYLCASRPGAPSGSSYNEQFFGPGTRLTVL.

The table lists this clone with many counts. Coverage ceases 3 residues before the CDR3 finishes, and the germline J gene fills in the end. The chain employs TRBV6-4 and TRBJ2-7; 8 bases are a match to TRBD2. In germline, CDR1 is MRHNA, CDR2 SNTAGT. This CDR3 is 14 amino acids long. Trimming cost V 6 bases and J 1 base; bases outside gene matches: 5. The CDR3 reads CASSPRGGSYEQYF. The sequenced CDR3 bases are TGTGCCAGCAGCCCCCGGGGGGGTTCCTACGAG.

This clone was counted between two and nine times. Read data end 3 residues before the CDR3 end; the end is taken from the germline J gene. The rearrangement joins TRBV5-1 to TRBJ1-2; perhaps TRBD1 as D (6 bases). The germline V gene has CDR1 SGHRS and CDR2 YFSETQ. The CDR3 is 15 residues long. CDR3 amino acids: CASSAYAGTSWGYTF. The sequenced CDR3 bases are TGCGCCAGCAGCGCCTACGCCGGGACATCCTGGGGC.

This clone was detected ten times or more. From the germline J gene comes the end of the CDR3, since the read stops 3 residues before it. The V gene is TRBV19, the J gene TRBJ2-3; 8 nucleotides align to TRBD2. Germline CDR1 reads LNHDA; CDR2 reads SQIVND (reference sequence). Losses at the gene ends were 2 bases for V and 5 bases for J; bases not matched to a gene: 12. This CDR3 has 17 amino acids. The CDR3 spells CASSIFLSGSPGDTQYF. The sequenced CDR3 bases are TGTGCCAGTAGTATATTCCTCAGCGGGAGTCCGGGAGATACG.